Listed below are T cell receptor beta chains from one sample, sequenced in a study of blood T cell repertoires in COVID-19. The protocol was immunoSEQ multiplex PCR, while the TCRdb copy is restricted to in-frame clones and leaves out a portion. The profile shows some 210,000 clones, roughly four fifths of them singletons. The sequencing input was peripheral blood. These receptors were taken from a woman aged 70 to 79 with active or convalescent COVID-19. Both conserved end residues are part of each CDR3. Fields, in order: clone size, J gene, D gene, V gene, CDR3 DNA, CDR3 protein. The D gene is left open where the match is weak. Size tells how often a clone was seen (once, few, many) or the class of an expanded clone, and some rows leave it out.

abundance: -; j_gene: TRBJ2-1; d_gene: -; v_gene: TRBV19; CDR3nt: TGTGCCAGTAGTGCCGGAGATACGACCTACAATGAGCAGTTCTTC; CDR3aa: CASSAGDTTYNEQFF
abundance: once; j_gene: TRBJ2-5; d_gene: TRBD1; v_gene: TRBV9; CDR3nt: TGTGCCAGCAGCGCCAACAGGGGTCGGTCCCAAGAGACCCAGTACTTC; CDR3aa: CASSANRGRSQETQYF
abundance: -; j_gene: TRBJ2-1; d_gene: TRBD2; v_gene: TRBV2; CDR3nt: TGTGCCAGCAGTGGAAGAAGCGGGAGGGCAAATGAGCAGTTCTTC; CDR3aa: CASSGRSGRANEQFF
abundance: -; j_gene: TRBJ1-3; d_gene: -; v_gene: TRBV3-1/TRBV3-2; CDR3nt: TGTGCCAGCAGCCAAGAGGGGGGCTCTGGAAACACCATATATTTT; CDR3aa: CASSQEGGSGNTIYF
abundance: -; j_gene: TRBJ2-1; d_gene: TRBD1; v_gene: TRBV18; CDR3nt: TGTGCCAGCTCACCCAGATTGACAGGGGGGAACAATGAGCAGTTCTTC; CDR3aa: CASSPRLTGGNNEQFF
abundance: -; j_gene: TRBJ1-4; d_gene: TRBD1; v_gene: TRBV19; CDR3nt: TGTGCCAGTAGTGATTGGGGACAGGGACCGAGAGAAAAACTGTTTTTT; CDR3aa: CASSDWGQGPREKLFF
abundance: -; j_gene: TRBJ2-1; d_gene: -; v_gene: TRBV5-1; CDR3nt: TGCGCCAGCAGCTTACCCAGCAATGAGCAGTTCTTC; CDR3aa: CASSLPSNEQFF
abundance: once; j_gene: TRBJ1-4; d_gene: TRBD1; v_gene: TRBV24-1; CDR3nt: TGTGCCACCAGTGATTCGACAGGGGCGGGATATGAAAAACTGTTTTTT; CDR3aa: CATSDSTGAGYEKLFF
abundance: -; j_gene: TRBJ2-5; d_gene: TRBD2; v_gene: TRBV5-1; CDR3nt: TGCGCCAGCAGCTTCCAGGCGGGAGGGGGAGAGACCCAGTACTTC; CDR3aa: CASSFQAGGGETQYF
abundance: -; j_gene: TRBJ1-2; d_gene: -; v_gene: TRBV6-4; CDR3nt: TGTGCCAGCAGGCGGGCCGGGAGCTCTAACTATGGCTACACCTTC; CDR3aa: CASRRAGSSNYGYTF
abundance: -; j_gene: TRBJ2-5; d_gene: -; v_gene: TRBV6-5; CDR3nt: TGTGCCAGCAGTTACTCGAGGAGGGCGGGCCAAGAGACCCAGTACTTC; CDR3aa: CASSYSRRAGQETQYF
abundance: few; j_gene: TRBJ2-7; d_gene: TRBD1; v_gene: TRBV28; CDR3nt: TGTGCCAGCAGTTTAGGGGGACAGGTCTACGAGCAGTACTTC; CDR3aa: CASSLGGQVYEQYF
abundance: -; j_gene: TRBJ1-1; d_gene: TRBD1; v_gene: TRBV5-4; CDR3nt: TGTGCCAGCAGCCGACAGGGGGCCGGTGAGGACACTGAAGCTTTCTTT; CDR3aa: CASSRQGAGEDTEAFF
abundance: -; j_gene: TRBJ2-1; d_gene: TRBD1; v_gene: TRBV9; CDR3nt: TGTGCCAGCAGCGTAGAGTTAATGGGACAGGGGCGCAACAATGAGCAGTTCTTC; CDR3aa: CASSVELMGQGRNNEQFF
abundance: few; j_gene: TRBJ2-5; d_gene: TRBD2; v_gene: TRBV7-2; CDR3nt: TGTGCCAGCAGCCCCCGTACTAGCGTCGGGGAGACCCAGTACTTC; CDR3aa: CASSPRTSVGETQYF
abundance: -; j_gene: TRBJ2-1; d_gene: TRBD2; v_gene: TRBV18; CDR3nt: TGTGCCAGCTCACCACCGGGACTAGCGGGAGGAAGTGAGCAGTTCTTC; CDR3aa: CASSPPGLAGGSEQFF
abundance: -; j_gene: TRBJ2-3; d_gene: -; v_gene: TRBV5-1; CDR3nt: TGCGCCAGCAGCTTGGTGCCTAAGGGGACAGATACGCAGTATTTT; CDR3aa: CASSLVPKGTDTQYF
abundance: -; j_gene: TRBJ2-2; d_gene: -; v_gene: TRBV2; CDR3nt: TGTGCCAGCAGGGGGACTTCTAACACCGGGGAGCTGTTTTTT; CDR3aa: CASRGTSNTGELFF
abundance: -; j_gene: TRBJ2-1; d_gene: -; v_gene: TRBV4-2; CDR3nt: TGTGCCAGCAGCCAGCTCCTGGTGGAGGGGATCAATGAGCAGTTCTTC; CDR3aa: CASSQLLVEGINEQFF
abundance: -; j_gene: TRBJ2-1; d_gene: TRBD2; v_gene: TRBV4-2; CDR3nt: TGTGCCAGCAGCCAAGTTAGAGCGGGAGCAAACAATGAGCAGTTCTTC; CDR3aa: CASSQVRAGANNEQFF
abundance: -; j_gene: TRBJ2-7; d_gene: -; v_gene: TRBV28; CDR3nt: TGTGCCAGCAGCAAAGACTGGAGCGAGCAGTACTTC; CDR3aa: CASSKDWSEQYF
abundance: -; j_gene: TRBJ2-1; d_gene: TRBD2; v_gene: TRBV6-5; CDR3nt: TGTGCCAGCAGTCGAGCGGGAGGGCCATACAATGAGCAGTTCTTC; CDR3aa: CASSRAGGPYNEQFF
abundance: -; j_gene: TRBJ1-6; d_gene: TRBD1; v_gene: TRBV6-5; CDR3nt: TGTGCCAGCAGTCGGGACAGAGCCAATTCACCCCTCCACTTT; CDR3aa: CASSRDRANSPLHF
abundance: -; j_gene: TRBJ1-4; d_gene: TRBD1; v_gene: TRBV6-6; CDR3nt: TGTGCCAGCAGTTCCCCGGGGACAGGGGGCTATGAAAAACTGTTTTTT; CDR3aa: CASSSPGTGGYEKLFF
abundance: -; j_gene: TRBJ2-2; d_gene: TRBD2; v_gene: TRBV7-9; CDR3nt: TGTGCCAGCAGAGATAGCGGGAGGGACACCGGGGAGCTGTTTTTT; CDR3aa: CASRDSGRDTGELFF
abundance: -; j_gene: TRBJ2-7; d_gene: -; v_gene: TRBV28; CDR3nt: TGTGCCAGCAGTAGTAGCAGGGTGTACGAGCAGTACTTC; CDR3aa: CASSSSRVYEQYF
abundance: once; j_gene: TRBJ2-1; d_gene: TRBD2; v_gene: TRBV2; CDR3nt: TGTGCCAGCAGTGGTAGCGGGAGCTCCTACAATGAGCAGTTCTTC; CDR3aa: CASSGSGSSYNEQFF
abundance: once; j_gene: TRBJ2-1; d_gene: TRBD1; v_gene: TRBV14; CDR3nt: TGTGCCAGCAGACGGACAGGGGGCGGTGAGCAGTTCTTC; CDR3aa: CASRRTGGGEQFF
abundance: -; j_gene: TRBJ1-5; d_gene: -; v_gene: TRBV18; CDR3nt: TGTGCCAGCTCACCGGGCGTCCCCGGAGAGGGTCAGCCCCAGCATTTT; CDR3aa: CASSPGVPGEGQPQHF
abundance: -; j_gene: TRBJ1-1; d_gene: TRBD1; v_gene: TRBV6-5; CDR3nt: TGTGCCAGCCCAACCAGGGGGGCCACTGAAGCTTTCTTT; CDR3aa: CASPTRGATEAFF
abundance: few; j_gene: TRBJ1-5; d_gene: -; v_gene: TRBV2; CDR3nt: TGTGCCAGCAGTGAGACCAGGGTAGTTCAGCCCCAGCATTTT; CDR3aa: CASSETRVVQPQHF
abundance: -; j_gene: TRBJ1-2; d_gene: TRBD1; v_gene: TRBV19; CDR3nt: TGTGCCAGTAGTAATACAGGGGCTCCGGGCTACACCTTC; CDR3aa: CASSNTGAPGYTF
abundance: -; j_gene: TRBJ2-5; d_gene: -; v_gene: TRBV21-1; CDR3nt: TGTGCCAGCAGCAGGACAGTCAAGACCCAGTACTTC; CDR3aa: CASSRTVKTQYF
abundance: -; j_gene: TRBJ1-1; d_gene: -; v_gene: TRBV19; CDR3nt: TGTGCCAGTATGGATCGATGGGTGGCAGGGGTTTCGAACACTGAAGCTTTCTTT; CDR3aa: CASMDRWVAGVSNTEAFF
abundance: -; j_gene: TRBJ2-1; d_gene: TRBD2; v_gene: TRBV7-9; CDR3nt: TGTGCCAGCAGCCCACGTGACCCTAGCGGGAGCTCCTACAATGAGCAGTTCTTC; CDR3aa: CASSPRDPSGSSYNEQFF
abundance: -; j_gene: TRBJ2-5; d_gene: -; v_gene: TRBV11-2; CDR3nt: TGTGCCAGCAGCTTAGATTCCTCCAAGCAGACCCAGTACTTC; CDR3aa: CASSLDSSKQTQYF
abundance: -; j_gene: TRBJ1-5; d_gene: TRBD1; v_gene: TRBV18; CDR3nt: TGTGCCAGCTCAGGAAGAACAGGGGGCGGCCAGCCCCAGCATTTT; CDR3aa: CASSGRTGGGQPQHF
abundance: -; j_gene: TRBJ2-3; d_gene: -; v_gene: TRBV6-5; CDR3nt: TGTGCCAGCAGTTACTCGAGAGCGGTCCTTGATACGCAGTATTTT; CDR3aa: CASSYSRAVLDTQYF
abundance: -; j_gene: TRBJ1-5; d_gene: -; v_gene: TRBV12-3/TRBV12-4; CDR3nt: TGTGCCAGCAGTTTAGGGGGTTCCGGGGCCCAGCATTTT; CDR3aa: CASSLGGSGAQHF
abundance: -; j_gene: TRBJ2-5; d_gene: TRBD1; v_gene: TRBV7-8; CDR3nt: TGTGCCAGCAGCTTGACAGGGGGCGCGGGGGAGACCCAGTACTTC; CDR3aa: CASSLTGGAGETQYF
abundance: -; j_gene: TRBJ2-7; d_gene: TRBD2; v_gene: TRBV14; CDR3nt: TGTGCCAGCAGCCAAGAACCGGGACTAGTCTACGAGCAGTACTTC; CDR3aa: CASSQEPGLVYEQYF
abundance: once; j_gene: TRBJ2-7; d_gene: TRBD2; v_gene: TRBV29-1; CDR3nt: TGCAGCGTTTTACAGAGACTAGCGGGAGGATCATACGAGCAGTACTTC; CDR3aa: CSVLQRLAGGSYEQYF